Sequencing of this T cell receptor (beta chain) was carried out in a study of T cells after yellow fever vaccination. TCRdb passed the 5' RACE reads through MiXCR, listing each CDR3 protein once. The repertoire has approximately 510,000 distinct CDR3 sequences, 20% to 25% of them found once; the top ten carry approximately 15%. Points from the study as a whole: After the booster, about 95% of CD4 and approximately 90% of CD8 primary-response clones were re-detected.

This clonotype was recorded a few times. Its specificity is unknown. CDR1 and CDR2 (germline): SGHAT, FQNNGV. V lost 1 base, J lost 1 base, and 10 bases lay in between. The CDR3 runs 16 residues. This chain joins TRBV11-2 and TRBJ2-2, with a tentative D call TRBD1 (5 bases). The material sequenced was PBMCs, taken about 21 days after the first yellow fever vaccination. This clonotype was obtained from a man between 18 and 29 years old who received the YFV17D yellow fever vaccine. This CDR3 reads CASSLVTDLNTGELFF. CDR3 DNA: TGTGCCAGCAGCTTAGTGACAGATCTGAACACCGGGGAGCTGTTTTTT.